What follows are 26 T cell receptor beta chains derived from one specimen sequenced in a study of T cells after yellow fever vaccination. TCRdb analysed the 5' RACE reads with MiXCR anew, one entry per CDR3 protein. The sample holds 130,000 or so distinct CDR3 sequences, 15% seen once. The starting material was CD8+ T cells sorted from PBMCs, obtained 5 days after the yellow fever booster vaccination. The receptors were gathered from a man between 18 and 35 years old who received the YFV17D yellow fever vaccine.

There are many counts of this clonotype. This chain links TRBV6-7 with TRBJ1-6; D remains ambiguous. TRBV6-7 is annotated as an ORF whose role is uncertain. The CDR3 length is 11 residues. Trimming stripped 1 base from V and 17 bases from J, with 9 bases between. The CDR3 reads CASSYWHEIHF. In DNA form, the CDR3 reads TGTGCCAGCAGTTACTGGCATGAAATCCACTTT.

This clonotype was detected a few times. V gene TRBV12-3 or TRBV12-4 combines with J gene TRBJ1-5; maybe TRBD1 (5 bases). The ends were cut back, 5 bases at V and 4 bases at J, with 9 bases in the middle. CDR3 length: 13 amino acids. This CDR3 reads CASSVRQNQPQHF. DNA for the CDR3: TGTGCCAGCAGTGTGAGACAGAATCAGCCCCAGCATTTT.

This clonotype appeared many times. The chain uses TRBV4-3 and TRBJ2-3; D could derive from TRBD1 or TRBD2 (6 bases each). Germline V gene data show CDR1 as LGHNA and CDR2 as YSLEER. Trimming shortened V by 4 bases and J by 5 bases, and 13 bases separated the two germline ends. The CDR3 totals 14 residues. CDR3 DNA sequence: TGCGCCAGCAGCCGAGACGGGGGCCAAGATACGCAGTATTTT. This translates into CASSRDGGQDTQYF.

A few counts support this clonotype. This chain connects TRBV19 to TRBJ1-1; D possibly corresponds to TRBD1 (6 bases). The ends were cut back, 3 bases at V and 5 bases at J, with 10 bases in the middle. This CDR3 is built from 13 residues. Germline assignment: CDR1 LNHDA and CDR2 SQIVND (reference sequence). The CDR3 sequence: CASSIRGGTEAFF. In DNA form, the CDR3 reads TGTGCCAGTAGTATCAGGGGAGGGACTGAAGCTTTCTTT. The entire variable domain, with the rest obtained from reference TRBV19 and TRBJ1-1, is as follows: DGGITQSPKYLFRKEGQNVTLSCEQNLNHDAMYWYRQDPGQGLRLIYYSQIVNDFQKGDIAEGYSVSREKKESFPLTVTSAQKNPTAFYLCASSIRGGTEAFFGQGTRLTVV.

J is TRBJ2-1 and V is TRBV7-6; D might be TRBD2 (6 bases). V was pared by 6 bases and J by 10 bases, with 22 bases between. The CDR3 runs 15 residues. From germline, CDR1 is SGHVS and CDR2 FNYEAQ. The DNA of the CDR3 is TGTGCCAGCAGGGACGAGCGGTCGGCCCGGGGGGAGCAGTTCTTC. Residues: CASRDERSARGEQFF.

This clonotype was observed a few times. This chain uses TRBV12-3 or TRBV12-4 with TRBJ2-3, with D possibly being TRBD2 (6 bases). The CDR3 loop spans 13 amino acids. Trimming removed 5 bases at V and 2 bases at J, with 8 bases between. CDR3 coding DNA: TGTGCCAGCAGTCCGGGGGTCACAGATACGCAGTATTTT. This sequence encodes CASSPGVTDTQYF.

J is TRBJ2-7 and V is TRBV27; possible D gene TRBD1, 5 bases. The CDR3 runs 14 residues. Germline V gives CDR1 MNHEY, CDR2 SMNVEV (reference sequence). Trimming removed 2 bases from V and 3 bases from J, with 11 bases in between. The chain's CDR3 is CASSLIGRDYEQYF. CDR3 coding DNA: TGTGCCAGCAGTTTAATCGGCAGGGACTACGAGCAGTACTTC.

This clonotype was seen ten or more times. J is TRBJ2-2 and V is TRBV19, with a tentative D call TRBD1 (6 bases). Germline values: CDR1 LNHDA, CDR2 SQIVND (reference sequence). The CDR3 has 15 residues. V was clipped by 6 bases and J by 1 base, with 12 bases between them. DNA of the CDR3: TGTGCCAGTAGCACCGGGACACAGAACACCGGGGAGCTGTTTTTT. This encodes CASSTGTQNTGELFF. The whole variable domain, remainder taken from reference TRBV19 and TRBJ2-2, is DGGITQSPKYLFRKEGQNVTLSCEQNLNHDAMYWYRQDPGQGLRLIYYSQIVNDFQKGDIAEGYSVSREKKESFPLTVTSAQKNPTAFYLCASSTGTQNTGELFFGEGSRLTVL.

The CDR3 loop reads CASSLEAGRPGELFF. CDR3 DNA sequence: TGTGCCAGCAGTTTAGAAGCAGGGAGGCCCGGGGAGCTGTTTTTT. This chain joins TRBV12-3 or TRBV12-4 and TRBJ2-2, with a possible D match to TRBD2 (6 bases). The ends were cut back, 1 base at V and 6 bases at J, with 12 bases in the middle. The CDR3 contains 15 residues.

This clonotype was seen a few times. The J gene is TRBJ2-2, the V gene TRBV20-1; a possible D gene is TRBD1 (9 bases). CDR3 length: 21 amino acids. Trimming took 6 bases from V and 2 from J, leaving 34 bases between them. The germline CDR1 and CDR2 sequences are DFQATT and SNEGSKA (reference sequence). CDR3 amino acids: CSAPGGEIRDRGSLNTGELFF. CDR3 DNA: TGCAGTGCCCCGGGGGGGGAGATTCGAGACAGGGGGTCATTAAACACCGGGGAGCTGTTTTTT.

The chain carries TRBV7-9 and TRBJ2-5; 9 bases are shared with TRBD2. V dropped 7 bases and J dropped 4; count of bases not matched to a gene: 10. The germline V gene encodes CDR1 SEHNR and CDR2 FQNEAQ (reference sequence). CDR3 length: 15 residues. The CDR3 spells CASNQAGGVAETQYF. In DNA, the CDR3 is TGTGCCAGCAACCAAGCGGGGGGAGTGGCAGAGACCCAGTACTTC. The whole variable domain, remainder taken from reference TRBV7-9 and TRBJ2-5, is DTGVSQNPRHKITKRGQNVTFRCDPISEHNRLYWYRQTLGQGPEFLTYFQNEAQLEKSRLLSDRFSAERPKGSFSTLEIQRTEQGDSAMYLCASNQAGGVAETQYFGPGTRLLVL.

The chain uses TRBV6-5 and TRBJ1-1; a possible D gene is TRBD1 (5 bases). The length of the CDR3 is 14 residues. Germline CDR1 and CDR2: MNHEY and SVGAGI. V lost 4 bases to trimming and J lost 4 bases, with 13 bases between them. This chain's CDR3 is CASSWKGWGTEAFF. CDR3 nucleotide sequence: TGTGCCAGCAGTTGGAAGGGGTGGGGCACTGAAGCTTTCTTT.

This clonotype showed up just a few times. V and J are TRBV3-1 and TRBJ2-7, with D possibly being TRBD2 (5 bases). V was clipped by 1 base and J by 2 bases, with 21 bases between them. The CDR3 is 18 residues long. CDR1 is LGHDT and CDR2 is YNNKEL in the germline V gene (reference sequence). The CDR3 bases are TGTGCCAGCAGCCAAGGTAGTCCCGCCGGGATTCCTACCTACGAGCAGTACTTC. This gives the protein CASSQGSPAGIPTYEQYF.

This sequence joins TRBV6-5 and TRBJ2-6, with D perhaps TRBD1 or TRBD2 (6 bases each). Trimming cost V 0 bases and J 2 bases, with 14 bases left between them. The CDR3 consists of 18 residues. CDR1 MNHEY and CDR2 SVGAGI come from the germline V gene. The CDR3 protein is CASSYSQPEGAGANVLTF. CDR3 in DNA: TGTGCCAGCAGTTACTCCCAACCGGAGGGGGCTGGGGCCAACGTCCTGACTTTC.

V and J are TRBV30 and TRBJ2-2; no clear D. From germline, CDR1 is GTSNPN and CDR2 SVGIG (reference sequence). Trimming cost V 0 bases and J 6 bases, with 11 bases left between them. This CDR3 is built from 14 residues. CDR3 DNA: TGTGCCTGGAGTGTACTCTCGATCTCCGGGGAGCTGTTTTTT. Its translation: CAWSVLSISGELFF.

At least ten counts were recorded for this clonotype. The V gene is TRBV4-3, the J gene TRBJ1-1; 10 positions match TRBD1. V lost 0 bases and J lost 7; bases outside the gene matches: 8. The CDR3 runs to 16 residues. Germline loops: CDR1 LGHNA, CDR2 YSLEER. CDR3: CASSQEGQGFRGEAFF. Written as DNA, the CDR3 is TGCGCCAGCAGCCAAGAGGGACAGGGGTTTAGGGGTGAAGCTTTCTTT.

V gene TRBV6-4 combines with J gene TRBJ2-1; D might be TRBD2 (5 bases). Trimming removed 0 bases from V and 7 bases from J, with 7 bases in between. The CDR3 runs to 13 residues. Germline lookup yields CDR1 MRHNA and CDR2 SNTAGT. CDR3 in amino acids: CASSDSSGNEQFF. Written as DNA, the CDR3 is TGTGCCAGCAGTGACTCGAGCGGAAATGAGCAGTTCTTC.

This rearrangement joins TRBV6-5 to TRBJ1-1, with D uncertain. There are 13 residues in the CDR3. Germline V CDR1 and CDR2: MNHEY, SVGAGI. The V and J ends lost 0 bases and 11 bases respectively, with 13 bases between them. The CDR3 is CASSYSKVAVAFF. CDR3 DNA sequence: TGTGCCAGCAGTTACTCGAAGGTGGCGGTGGCTTTCTTT.

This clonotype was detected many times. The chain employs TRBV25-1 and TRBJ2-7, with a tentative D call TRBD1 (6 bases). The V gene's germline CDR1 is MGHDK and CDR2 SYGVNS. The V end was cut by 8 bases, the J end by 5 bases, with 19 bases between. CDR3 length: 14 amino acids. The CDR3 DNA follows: TGTGCCAGCCCAGTTGGGCCAGGGGCGGACGAGCAGTACTTC. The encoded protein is CASPVGPGADEQYF.

In DNA form, the CDR3 reads TGCAGTGCTAGGCCCCTCGGGGGACTAGCGGGGGTCTCGAGCTCCTACAATGAGCAGTTCTTC. Translating gives CSARPLGGLAGVSSSYNEQFF. The chain employs TRBV20-1 and TRBJ2-1; 14 nucleotides match TRBD2. Losses at the gene ends were 3 bases for V and 0 bases for J; bases not matched to a gene: 16. Per germline, CDR1 DFQATT and CDR2 SNEGSKA (reference sequence). This CDR3 has 21 amino acids.

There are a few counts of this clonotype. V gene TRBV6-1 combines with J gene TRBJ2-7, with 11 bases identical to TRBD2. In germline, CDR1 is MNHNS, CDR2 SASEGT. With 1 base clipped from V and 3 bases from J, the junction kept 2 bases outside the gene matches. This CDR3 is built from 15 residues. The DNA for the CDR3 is TGTGCCAGCAGTGAAGAAACTAGCGGGGGCTACGAGCAGTACGTC. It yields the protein CASSEETSGGYEQYV.

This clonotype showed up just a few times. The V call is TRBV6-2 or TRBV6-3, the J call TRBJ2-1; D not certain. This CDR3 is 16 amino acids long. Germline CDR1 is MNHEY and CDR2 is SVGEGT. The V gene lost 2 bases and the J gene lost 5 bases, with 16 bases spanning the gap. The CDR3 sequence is CASSYNPKLWDNEQFF. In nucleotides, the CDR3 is TGTGCCAGCAGTTACAATCCCAAGCTATGGGACAATGAGCAGTTCTTC.

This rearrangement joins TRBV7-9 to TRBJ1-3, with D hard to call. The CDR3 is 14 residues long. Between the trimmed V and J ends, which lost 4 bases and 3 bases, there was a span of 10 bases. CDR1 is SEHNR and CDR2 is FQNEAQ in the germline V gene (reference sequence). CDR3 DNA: TGTGCCAGCAGCTCCAACCCCAATGGAAACACCATATATTTT. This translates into CASSSNPNGNTIYF.

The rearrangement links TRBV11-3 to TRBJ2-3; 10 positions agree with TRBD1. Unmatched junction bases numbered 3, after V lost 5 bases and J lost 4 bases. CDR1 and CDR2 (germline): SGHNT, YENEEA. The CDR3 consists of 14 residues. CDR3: CASSTGQGPDTQYF. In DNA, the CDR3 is TGTGCCAGCAGCACGGGACAGGGGCCAGATACGCAGTATTTT.

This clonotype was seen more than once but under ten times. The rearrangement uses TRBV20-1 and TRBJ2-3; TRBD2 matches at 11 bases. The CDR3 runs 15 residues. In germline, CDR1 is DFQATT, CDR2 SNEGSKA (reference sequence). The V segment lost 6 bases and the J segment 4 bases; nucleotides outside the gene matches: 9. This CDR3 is CSANSGGAFADTQYF. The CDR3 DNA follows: TGCAGTGCAAATAGCGGGGGGGCTTTCGCAGATACGCAGTATTTT.

CDR3 sequence reads: CASSQLPGQGIGNTIYF. DNA for the CDR3: TGCGCCAGCAGCCAACTCCCCGGGCAGGGAATTGGAAACACCATATATTTT. The chain combines TRBV4-3 with TRBJ1-3, with D possibly TRBD1 on 5 matching bases. The CDR3 spans 17 residues. CDR1 LGHNA and CDR2 YSLEER come from the germline V gene. Trimming cost V 2 bases and J 3 bases, with 17 bases left between them.